This TCR beta chain is drawn from a study of blood T cell repertoires in COVID-19. Study-wide background: From the United States, Italy and Spain came samples of acute and convalescent COVID-19. T cells, B-cell-depleted T cells, or PBMCs provided the cDNA or gDNA that served as material.

The germline gives CDR1 MNHEY, CDR2 SVGAGI. Losses at the gene ends were 6 bases for V and 3 bases for J; bases not matched to a gene: 11. The CDR3 spans 15 residues. Seattle enrolled patients during active infection and tracked them longitudinally. Authors' methods: From reference gene primer amplification, estimates of nucleated cell counts were derived. Measured with immunoSEQ multiplex PCR; TCRdb has only the in-frame clones, and not every one. V and J calls and clone size are those listed in that table; D and trimming were worked out from the DNA. The sample lists about 260,000 clones; over 80% were seen once.

The chain links TRBV6-5 to TRBJ2-7, with 7 bases identical to TRBD2. The specimen was peripheral blood. The sequence was collected from a woman in her sixties or seventies with COVID-19, enrolled during active disease. The CDR3 sequence: CASRESQGGIYEQYF. The DNA of the CDR3 is TGTGCCAGCAGAGAGAGCCAGGGAGGGATCTACGAGCAGTACTTC.